A selection of T cell receptor beta chains follows, all from one sample in a study of Ad26.COV2.S vaccination and SARS-CoV-2 variants. The data were produced by immunoSEQ multiplex PCR, yet TCRdb's version contains in-frame clones alone and is incomplete. Altogether 300,000 to 400,000 clones are present, about 90% being singletons, with the ten largest covering about 3.9%. The specimen was peripheral blood, collected after recovery from COVID-19. All receptors derive from a human donor who had recovered from COVID-19. Both conserved end residues are part of each CDR3. D genes are given only for firm matches. Size tells how often a clone was seen (once, few, many) or the class of an expanded clone, and some rows leave it out.

d_call j_call clone_size v_call cdr3_nt cdr3_aa
NA TRBJ2-1 NA TRBV4-1 TGCGCCAGCAGCCTCGGAATGAACAATGAGCAGTTCTTC CASSLGMNNEQFF
NA TRBJ1-5 NA TRBV3-1/TRBV3-2 TGTGCCAGCAGCCCCCGGTTCGGGGGATATAGCAATCAGCCCCAGCATTTT CASSPRFGGYSNQPQHF
NA TRBJ1-1 NA TRBV5-1 TGCGCCAGCAGCTTGAGAGGCGGGAACACTGAAGCTTTCTTT CASSLRGGNTEAFF
NA TRBJ1-1 NA TRBV15 TGTGCCACCAGCAGCCACGAGCTATCTGAAGCTTTCTTT CATSSHELSEAFF
NA TRBJ1-1 NA TRBV4-1 TGCGCCAGCAGCCAGCTCCTGGGCCCTGAAGCTTTCTTT CASSQLLGPEAFF
NA TRBJ1-1 NA TRBV7-2 TGTGCCAGCAGCCAGCCCCAACTAATGGGTGGTAGGATCACTGAAGCTTTCTTT CASSQPQLMGGRITEAFF
NA TRBJ2-1 NA TRBV6-5 TGTGCCAGCAGATTCAGTCAGAACAATGAGCAGTTCTTC CASRFSQNNEQFF
NA TRBJ2-7 NA TRBV7-2 TGTGCCAGCAGCCTACCACCGGGACACACATCGTACGAGCAGTACTTC CASSLPPGHTSYEQYF
NA TRBJ1-2 NA TRBV25-1 TGTGCCAGCAGTGCCGTCGACCGCGACCATGGCTACACCTTC CASSAVDRDHGYTF
NA TRBJ1-1 once TRBV27 TGTGCCAGCAGTTTACAGGGTTTCACTGAAGCTTTCTTT CASSLQGFTEAFF
TRBD1 TRBJ2-4 once TRBV10-3 TGTGCCATCAGTGATTCCACAGGGGACATTCAGTACTTC CAISDSTGDIQYF
NA TRBJ2-3 NA TRBV12-5 TGTGCTAGTGGTTTGGACGGGACAGATACGCAGTATTTT CASGLDGTDTQYF
NA TRBJ1-1 NA TRBV28 TGTGCCAGCAGTTTATCCGGGGGGGAGGGGCTTTCCACTGAAGCTTTCTTT CASSLSGGEGLSTEAFF
NA TRBJ1-4 NA TRBV7-9 TGTGCCAGCAGCCATCCGATAGGGACTAATGAAAAACTGTTTTTT CASSHPIGTNEKLFF
NA TRBJ2-2 once TRBV5-1 TGCGCCAGCAGCTTGGATGGACAGAACACCGGGGAGCTGTTTTTT CASSLDGQNTGELFF